The present T cell receptor (beta chain) was sequenced within a study of cytomegalovirus exposure and HLA in healthy donors. 60 Vbeta and 13 Jbeta primers were used in PCR. Only in-frame clones appear in the TCRdb table, and some are missing; sequencing was by immunoSEQ multiplex PCR. This sample carries about 190,000 clones, 65% to 80% of them seen once, and the ten largest clones take about 5%. The germline CDR1 and CDR2 sequences are MDHEN and SYDVKM. The CDR3 runs to 12 residues. Trimming left V 6 bases short and J 5 bases short, with 10 bases between. The chain joins TRBV28 to TRBJ2-5; D might be TRBD2 (6 bases). The sequence derives from a man aged 25 to 40 in good health and CMV-seropositive. The sample was PBMCs. CDR3 sequence: CASSRLGETQYF. The CDR3 DNA reads as TGTGCCAGCAGCCGACTAGGGGAGACCCAGTACTTC. Complete variable domain (other parts from reference TRBV28 and TRBJ2-5): DVKVTQSSRYLVKRTGEKVFLECVQDMDHENMFWYRQDPGLGLRLIYFSYDVKMKEKGDIPEGYSVSREKKERFSLILESASTNQTSMYLCASSRLGETQYFGPGTRLLVL.